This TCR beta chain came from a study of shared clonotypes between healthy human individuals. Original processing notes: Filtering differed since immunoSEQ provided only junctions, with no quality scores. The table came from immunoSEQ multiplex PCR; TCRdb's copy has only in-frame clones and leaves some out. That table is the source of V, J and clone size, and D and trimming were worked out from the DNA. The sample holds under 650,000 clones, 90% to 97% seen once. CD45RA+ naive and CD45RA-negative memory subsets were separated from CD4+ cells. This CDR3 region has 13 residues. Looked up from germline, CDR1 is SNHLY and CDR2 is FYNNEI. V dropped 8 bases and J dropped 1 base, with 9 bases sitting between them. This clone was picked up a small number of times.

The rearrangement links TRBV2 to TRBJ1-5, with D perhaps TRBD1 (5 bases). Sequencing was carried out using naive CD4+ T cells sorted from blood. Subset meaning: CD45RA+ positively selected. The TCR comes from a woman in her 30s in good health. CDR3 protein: CASGRDSNQPQHF. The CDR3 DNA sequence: TGTGCCAGCGGACGGGACAGCAATCAGCCCCAGCATTTT.